One and the same sample provided the 10 T cell receptor beta chains below, sequenced in a study of cytomegalovirus exposure and HLA in healthy donors. The PCR employed 60 Vbeta primers together with 13 Jbeta primers. The method was immunoSEQ multiplex PCR; TCRdb's version includes in-frame clones alone and lacks a portion of them. In all, the sample yields 45,000 to 60,000 clones. The sample comprised PBMCs. These receptors all stem from a male donor in good health and CMV-seronegative.

The genes are TRBV19 and TRBJ1-5, with a possible D match to TRBD1 (5 bases). The CDR3 totals 15 residues. The germline V and J ends were trimmed by 5 bases and 0 bases, with 11 bases remaining between them. Germline lookup yields CDR1 LNHDA and CDR2 SQIVND (reference sequence). This chain's CDR3 is CASSWGGSSNQPQHF. In nucleotides, the CDR3 is TGTGCCAGTAGTTGGGGGGGATCTAGCAATCAGCCCCAGCATTTT. The entire variable domain, with the rest obtained from reference TRBV19 and TRBJ1-5, is as follows: DGGITQSPKYLFRKEGQNVTLSCEQNLNHDAMYWYRQDPGQGLRLIYYSQIVNDFQKGDIAEGYSVSREKKESFPLTVTSAQKNPTAFYLCASSWGGSSNQPQHFGDGTRLSIL.

CDR3 sequence (DNA): TGTGCCTGGAGCCCCTCCGCGAGCTACACCTTC. It specifies CAWSPSASYTF. This chain uses TRBV30 with TRBJ1-2; no definite D call. The CDR3 is 11 residues long. Germline V gene sequence: CDR1 GTSNPN, CDR2 SVGIG (reference sequence). V lost 3 bases, J lost 9 bases, and 11 bases lay in between.

V is TRBV20-1 and J is TRBJ1-1; D might be TRBD1 (6 bases). The V end lost 2 bases, the J end lost 7 bases, and 8 bases lay between the germline ends. From germline, CDR1 is DFQATT and CDR2 SNEGSKA (reference sequence). This CDR3 has 11 amino acids. The chain's CDR3 is CSARQGSEAFF. The CDR3 DNA reads TGCAGTGCTAGACAGGGGAGTGAAGCTTTCTTT.

Comment on this clone: At one end, the junction sequence differs from germline, possibly due to a read error. The sample holds other DNA sequences that translate to the same CDR3. V usage is TRBV6-1 and J usage is TRBJ2-7, with 11 bases that match TRBD2. The CDR3 covers 15 residues. Germline-derived CDR1 and CDR2 are MNHNS and SASEGT. As DNA, the CDR3 is TGTGCCAGCAGTGAAACTAGCGGGGGCTCCTACGAGCAGTACTTT. Its protein is CASSETSGGSYEQYF.

V is TRBV12-5 and J is TRBJ2-3; D gene unclear. Looked up from germline, CDR1 is LGHNT and CDR2 is FRNRAP. The CDR3 runs to 13 residues. Trimming left V 8 bases short and J 2 bases short, with 11 bases between. The CDR3 here is CASCIAITDTQYF. The CDR3 bases are TGTGCTAGTTGCATAGCCATCACAGATACGCAGTATTTT.

This chain links TRBV6-5 with TRBJ1-6, with 7 positions matching TRBD1. With 4 bases clipped from V and 15 bases from J, the junction kept 12 bases outside the gene matches. Germline loops: CDR1 MNHEY, CDR2 SVGAGI. There are 14 residues in the CDR3. The CDR3 DNA reads as TGTGCCAGCAGTTCCCGGACAGGAACGAGGCACCTCCACTTT. The encoded protein is CASSSRTGTRHLHF.

The chain links TRBV5-6 to TRBJ2-1, with D perhaps TRBD2 (6 bases). The CDR3 covers 16 residues. Trimming shortened V by 1 base and J by 6 bases, and 17 bases separated the two germline ends. Germline V gives CDR1 SGHDT, CDR2 YYEEEE. The CDR3 nucleotides are TGTGCCAGCAGCTTGTTTTCGGGAGAGGTAGGCAATGAGCAGTTCTTC. Amino acid sequence: CASSLFSGEVGNEQFF.

As concerns this clone: A junction boundary mismatches the germline segment, possibly from a read error. The chain carries TRBV9 and TRBJ2-1; D may be TRBD2 (7 bases). Germline loops: CDR1 SGDLS, CDR2 YYNGEE. This CDR3 is built from 15 residues. CDR3: CASSVAGGSDNEQFF. The DNA for the CDR3 is TGTGCCAGCAGCGTAGCGGGGGGCTCCGACAATGAGCAGTTCTTC.

The chain employs TRBV28 and TRBJ2-5; 9 nucleotides align to TRBD2. Looked up from germline, CDR1 is MDHEN and CDR2 is SYDVKM. This CDR3 is built from 14 residues. V was clipped by 6 bases and J by 4 bases; unmatched bases: 6. DNA of the CDR3: TGTGCCAGCAGCCTTGGCGGGAGGGTAGAGACCCAGTACTTC. It is translated as CASSLGGRVETQYF.

Remarks on this clone: The junction departs from germline at one end; a sequencing error may be responsible. The V gene is TRBV5-1, the J gene TRBJ2-7, with D possibly matching TRBD2 (6 bases). CDR1 and CDR2 (germline): SGHRS, YFSETQ. The CDR3 is 15 residues long. CDR3 protein: CASSLGGTDAYEQSF. CDR3 coding DNA: TGCGCCAGCAGCTTAGGAGGGACGGACGCCTACGAGCAGTCCTTC.